Listed below are T cell receptor beta chains from one sample, sequenced in a study of shared clonotypes between healthy human individuals. Sequenced by immunoSEQ multiplex PCR; TCRdb stores in-frame clones only, minus some. The data hold over 2 million clones, with roughly 90% observed a single time. Sequencing input: naive CD4+ T cells from PBMCs. The receptors derive from a man younger than 30 in good health. Some clones in this sample may be carry-over from other donors' samples. Each CDR3 is given with its conserved first and last residue. A D gene is named only where the DNA matches it firmly. Clone size is stated in some rows and not others, as once, few, many or a class when expanded.

V: TRBV6-5
D: -
J: TRBJ2-1
length: 14
size: -
DNA: TGTGCCAGCAGTTACTCTGGGGGTGCCAATGAGCAGTTCTTC
CDR3: CASSYSGGANEQFF

V: TRBV5-1
D: TRBD2
J: TRBJ2-3
length: 16
size: -
DNA: TGCGCCAGCAGCCCGGAACTAGCGGGAAGCACAGATACGCAGTATTTT
CDR3: CASSPELAGSTDTQYF

V: TRBV29-1
D: -
J: TRBJ1-3
length: 13
size: -
DNA: TGCAGCGTTGAAGTAGGGGTCGGAAACACCATATATTTT
CDR3: CSVEVGVGNTIYF

V: TRBV2
D: -
J: TRBJ2-1
length: 12
size: -
DNA: TGTGCCAGCAGGGAGGACTATAATGAGCAGTTCTTC
CDR3: CASREDYNEQFF

V: TRBV7-3
D: TRBD1
J: TRBJ2-1
length: 14
size: -
DNA: TGTGCCAGCAGCCAGGGGGCCAACTACAATGAGCAGTTCTTC
CDR3: CASSQGANYNEQFF

V: TRBV11-2
D: -
J: TRBJ1-1
length: 16
size: -
DNA: TGTGCCAGCAGCAAAGCTGAACAGGTCAGGGGCACTGAAGCTTTCTTT
CDR3: CASSKAEQVRGTEAFF

V: TRBV5-1
D: -
J: TRBJ1-3
length: 16
size: -
DNA: TGCGCCAGCAGCTTGGGGGACGGGGGAGCTGGAAACACCATATATTTT
CDR3: CASSLGDGGAGNTIYF

V: TRBV5-4
D: TRBD1
J: TRBJ1-3
length: 14
size: -
DNA: TGTGCCAGCAACGCGGGGGGGACAGGGAACACCATATATTTT
CDR3: CASNAGGTGNTIYF

V: TRBV4-3
D: TRBD1
J: TRBJ1-4
length: 15
size: -
DNA: TGCGCCAGCAGCCGCGAACAGGGGAATAATGAAAAACTGTTTTTT
CDR3: CASSREQGNNEKLFF

V: TRBV6-1
D: -
J: TRBJ2-3
length: 13
size: -
DNA: TGTGCCAGCAGCGAGGGAAGCACAGATACGCAGTATTTT
CDR3: CASSEGSTDTQYF

V: TRBV5-6
D: -
J: TRBJ1-1
length: 15
size: -
DNA: TGTGCCAGCAGCGTCCGTGGAGAGATGAACACTGAAGCTTTCTTT
CDR3: CASSVRGEMNTEAFF

V: TRBV9
D: -
J: TRBJ2-3
length: 13
size: once
DNA: TGTGCCAGCAGCTCCCGCTTATCAGATACGCAGTATTTT
CDR3: CASSSRLSDTQYF

V: TRBV7-8
D: TRBD2
J: TRBJ2-1
length: 15
size: -
DNA: TGTGCCAGCAGCTTACTAGCGGGAGGGAAGTATGAGCAGTTCTTC
CDR3: CASSLLAGGKYEQFF

V: TRBV5-1
D: -
J: TRBJ2-3
length: 17
size: -
DNA: TGCGCCAGCAGCCCTACCGGACAGACCCTGAGCGGAGATACGCAGTATTTT
CDR3: CASSPTGQTLSGDTQYF

V: TRBV5-1
D: -
J: TRBJ2-3
length: 19
size: once
DNA: TGCGCCAGCAGCTCCAGAATGCCCAGGACAGTCGTTAACACAGATACGCAGTATTTT
CDR3: CASSSRMPRTVVNTDTQYF

V: TRBV28
D: TRBD1
J: TRBJ1-4
length: 14
size: once
DNA: TGTGCCAGCAGTGTGGACAGGGTTGATGAAAAACTGTTTTTT
CDR3: CASSVDRVDEKLFF

V: TRBV30
D: -
J: TRBJ2-2
length: 14
size: -
DNA: TGTGCCTGGAGTGTCGTCCGGAGGGCCGGGGAGCTGTTTTTT
CDR3: CAWSVVRRAGELFF